One T cell receptor (beta chain) is described in this entry. These data belong to a study of blood T cell repertoires in COVID-19. The trim removed 3 bases at V and 4 bases at J, leaving 9 bases unmatched. The CDR3 runs 17 residues. Using immunoSEQ multiplex PCR, the repertoire was profiled, and TCRdb retains in-frame clones only, with some absent. The repertoire includes 150,000 to 200,000 clones, around 77% of them detected once, and around 6.3% sits in the top ten. The chain joins TRBV23-1 to TRBJ1-5; 10 nucleotides align to TRBD1. TRBV23-1 is reported as an ORF; its role is uncertain. The sequence was collected from a man aged 70-80 years with active or convalescent COVID-19. Input material: peripheral blood. The CDR3 sequence is CASSHDRGPQPNQPQHF. DNA for the CDR3: TGCGCCAGCAGTCACGACAGGGGGCCCCAGCCGAATCAGCCCCAGCATTTT.